This T cell receptor beta chain is from a study of T cell repertoires in cytomegalovirus infection. Study-wide results and limits: Cumulative frequency of public TCR beta families picked out carriers of CMV plus the relevant HLA.

Trimming at V came to 5 bases and at J to 6 bases, leaving 6 bases not matched to a gene. There are 15 residues in the CDR3. The germline CDR1 and CDR2 sequences are SGHVS and FQNEAQ. There are many counts of this clonotype. Its target is unknown. One entry per CDR3 protein results from TCRdb running MiXCR on the reads. The repertoire holds roughly 300,000 distinct CDR3 sequences, with roughly a quarter as singletons. Material: PBMCs. The V call is TRBV7-8, the J call TRBJ2-1; TRBD1 agrees at 11 bases. The sequence derives from a human donor in good health (CMV status not recorded). Some clones in this sample may be carry-over from other donors' samples. The CDR3 nucleotides are TGTGCCAGCAGCCGGACAGGGGGCGGTACCAATGAGCAGTTCTTC. Translation gives CASSRTGGGTNEQFF. The entire variable domain, with the rest obtained from reference TRBV7-8 and TRBJ2-1, is as follows: GAGVSQSPRYKVAKRGQDVALRCDPISGHVSLFWYQQALGQGPEFLTYFQNEAQLDKSGLPSDRFFAERPEGSVSTLKIQRTQQEDSAVYLCASSRTGGGTNEQFFGPGTRLTVL.